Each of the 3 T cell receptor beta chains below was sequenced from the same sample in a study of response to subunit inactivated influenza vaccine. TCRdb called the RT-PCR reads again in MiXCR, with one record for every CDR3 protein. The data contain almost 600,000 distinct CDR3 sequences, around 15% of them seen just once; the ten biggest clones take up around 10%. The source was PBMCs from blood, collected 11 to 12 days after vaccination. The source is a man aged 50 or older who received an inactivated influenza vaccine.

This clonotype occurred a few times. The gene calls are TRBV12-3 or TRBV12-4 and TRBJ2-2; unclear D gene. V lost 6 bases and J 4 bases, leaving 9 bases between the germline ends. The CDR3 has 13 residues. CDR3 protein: CASRGSGTGELFF. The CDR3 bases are TGTGCCAGCAGGGGCTCAGGCACCGGGGAGCTGTTTTTT.

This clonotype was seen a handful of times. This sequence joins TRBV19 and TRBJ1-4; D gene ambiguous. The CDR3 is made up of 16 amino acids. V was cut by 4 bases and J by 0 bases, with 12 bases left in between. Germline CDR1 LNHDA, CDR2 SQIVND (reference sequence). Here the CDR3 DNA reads TGTGCCAGTAGTACACTCGGACGGGCAACTAATGAAAAACTGTTTTTT. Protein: CASSTLGRATNEKLFF.

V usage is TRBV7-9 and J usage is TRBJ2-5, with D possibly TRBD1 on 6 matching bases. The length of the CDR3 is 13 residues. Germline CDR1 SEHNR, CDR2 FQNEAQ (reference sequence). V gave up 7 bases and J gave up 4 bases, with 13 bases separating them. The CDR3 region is CASTNPGVETQYF. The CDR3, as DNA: TGTGCCAGCACCAACCCAGGGGTAGAGACCCAGTACTTC.